The 2 T cell receptor beta chains listed next were all sequenced from one sample in a study of CD8+ T cells in alopecia areata (dated by TCRdb to 2017 to 2018). The library came from the immunoSEQ multiplex PCR assay. To provide template for TCR sequencing, every sample had RNA extracted and reverse transcribed into cDNA. TCRdb retrieved this table from immuneACCESS and kept in-frame rearrangements only. Not all clones are present; in checked studies, unresolved V genes account for under half, and no reason is known for the remainder. The table for this sample lists about 200,000 clones; approximately 57% of them were counted only once. The ten most abundant clones make up 1.6% of the sample. What the time point label conveys for this sample: around 4 weeks on oral tofacitinib. The treatment or condition label for this specimen denotes: oral pan-JAK inhibitor, 5-10 mg twice daily. The material sequenced was CD4+ T cells sorted from blood, taken at week 4, from a patient treated with tofacitinib. These receptors originate from a human donor with alopecia areata.

The J gene is TRBJ2-1, the V gene TRBV5-6; 8 bases are a match to TRBD2. This CDR3 has 15 amino acids. Germline CDR1 and CDR2: SGHDT and YYEEEE. V lost 7 bases and J lost 8; bases outside the gene matches: 14. CDR3 sequence: CASHVGLAFTDEQFF. The CDR3, as DNA: TGTGCCAGCCACGTAGGACTAGCCTTCACTGATGAGCAGTTCTTC.

The rearrangement joins TRBV29-1 to TRBJ2-1; 15 bases align to TRBD2. Looked up from germline, CDR1 is SQVTM and CDR2 is ANQGSEA. The CDR3 extends over 17 amino acids. V was clipped by 5 bases and J by 2 bases; unmatched bases: 7. This CDR3 is CSVSGLAGGTPYNEQFF. The CDR3 DNA is TGCAGCGTTTCGGGACTAGCGGGGGGCACGCCCTACAATGAGCAGTTCTTC.